This TCR beta chain is drawn from a study of cytomegalovirus exposure and HLA in healthy donors. General observations from the study: Productive status was seen about 90% or about 30% of the time for most TCR beta V segments in an earlier analysis. Serostatus for CMV was the only available immune exposure information. Later work showed greater clonal expansion in HLA-associated TCR beta chains than in equally common others. It was confirmed in vitro that a few of the CMV-associated chains were specific for CMV antigens.

PCR was performed using 60 Vbeta and 13 Jbeta primers. The protocol was immunoSEQ multiplex PCR, while the TCRdb copy is restricted to in-frame clones and leaves out a portion. The top ten clones hold roughly 2% of a sample with approximately 110,000 clones, 65% to 90% of them seen once. The CDR3 sequence is 14 residues long. Trimming shortened V by 2 bases and J by 6 bases, and 13 bases separated the two germline ends. Germline V gene lookup returns CDR1 MNHNS and CDR2 SASEGT. To note about this clone: The antigen is not known.

The sequence derives from a woman aged 30 to 39 in good health and CMV-seronegative. The chain employs TRBV6-1 and TRBJ1-2; D might be TRBD1 (6 bases). The sample consisted of PBMCs. In DNA form, the CDR3 reads TGTGCCAGCAGTGAAAGGGGCCAGGGGAATGGCTACACCTTC. As protein: CASSERGQGNGYTF.